This TCR beta chain was documented in a study of shared clonotypes between healthy human individuals. The germline V gene has CDR1 MGHDK and CDR2 SYGVNS. This CDR3 comprises 18 residues. The trim removed 1 base at V and 8 bases at J, leaving 15 bases unmatched. This clone was counted a single time. Profiling relied on immunoSEQ multiplex PCR, and the TCRdb table lists in-frame clones only, not all of them. The sample holds about 2.2 million clones, around 95% seen once. Naive CD8 cells were CD45RO-negative, positively selected for CCR7, excluding terminally differentiated effector memory CD45RA+ cells.

The clonotype was recovered from a man aged 18 to 35 in good health. Some clones in this sample may be carry-over from other donors' samples. The sample was naive CD8+ T cells from PBMCs. V and J are TRBV25-1 and TRBJ2-1; 9 bases map to TRBD2. The CDR3 protein is CASSEWGSSGSSFHEQFF. As DNA, the CDR3 is TGTGCCAGCAGTGAATGGGGTAGTAGCGGGAGTTCTTTCCATGAGCAGTTCTTC.